The T cell receptor beta chain under discussion was sequenced for a study of blood T cell repertoires in COVID-19. The germline gives CDR1 ENHRY, CDR2 SYGVKD. This CDR3 comprises 14 residues. J gave up 3 bases and V 9 bases, and 3 bases lay outside the gene matches. The protocol was immunoSEQ multiplex PCR, while the TCRdb copy is restricted to in-frame clones and leaves out a portion. The sample has more than 300,000 clones; roughly 86% are singletons. The rearrangement joins TRBV10-3 to TRBJ2-2; 11 bases fit TRBD2. The sequenced sample consisted of peripheral blood. The sequence derives from a woman aged 45-59 years with acute or convalescent COVID-19. CDR3 sequence: CAISGRADTGELFF. The CDR3 nucleotides read TGTGCCATTAGCGGGAGGGCGGACACCGGGGAGCTGTTTTTT.